The sequence of this TCR beta chain was determined in a study of human T cells and chemical hapten exposure. Looking at the study overall: 0.01% DPC was applied to the upper back in patch tests, which were read at 6 days. The study, taken as a whole, reports: Donors in the study had alopecia, meaning their immune response may differ from healthy people's.

The CDR3 spans 13 residues. V was shortened by 2 bases and J by 3 bases, with 8 bases between the two germline ends. The germline V gene encodes CDR1 SGHAT and CDR2 FQNNGV. Individual cDNA molecules had unique molecular identifiers attached to them by the library. One entry per CDR3 protein results from TCRdb running MiXCR on the RACE reads. The sample shows roughly 120,000 distinct CDR3 sequences, roughly 14% of them seen only once. Time point here: pre-sensitization, week 0. Treatment specified: therapeutic diphenylcyclopropenone sensitization with weekly scalp DPC. Unfractionated whole blood was the source from which total RNA was extracted. As concerns this clonotype: Its specificity is unknown.

This TCR was recovered from a woman between 18 and 29 years old with alopecia areata. Some clones in this sample may be carry-over from other donors' samples. Sequenced material: whole blood, taken in connection with sensitization to the hapten diphenylcyclopropenone (DPC). The rearrangement joins TRBV11-2 to TRBJ2-7; D not certain. The CDR3 loop reads CASSLTTDYEQYF. The CDR3 DNA sequence: TGTGCCAGCAGCTTAACAACGGACTACGAGCAGTACTTC.